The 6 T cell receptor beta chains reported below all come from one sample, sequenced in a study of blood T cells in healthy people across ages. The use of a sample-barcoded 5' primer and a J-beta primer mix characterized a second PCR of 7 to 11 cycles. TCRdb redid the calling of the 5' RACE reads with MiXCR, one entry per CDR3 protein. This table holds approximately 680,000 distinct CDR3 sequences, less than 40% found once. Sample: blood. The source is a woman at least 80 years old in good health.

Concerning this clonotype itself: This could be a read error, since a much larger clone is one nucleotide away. This CDR3 is CASSQEGIQESQYF. CDR3 nucleotide sequence: TGTGCCAGCAGCCAAGAGGGGATCCAAGAATCCCAGTACTTC. The V call is TRBV4-2, the J call TRBJ2-5; no definite D call. The CDR3 consists of 14 residues. The V gene lost 0 bases and the J gene lost 9 bases, with 14 bases spanning the gap. Germline V gene sequence: CDR1 LGHNA, CDR2 YNFKEQ.

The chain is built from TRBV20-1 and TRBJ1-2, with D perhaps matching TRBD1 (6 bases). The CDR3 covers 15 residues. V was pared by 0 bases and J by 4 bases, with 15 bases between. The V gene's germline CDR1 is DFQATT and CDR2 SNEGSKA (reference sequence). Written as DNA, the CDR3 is TGCAGTGCTAGAGATTCTGGGGGCGTTATCTATGGCTACACCTTC. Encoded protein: CSARDSGGVIYGYTF.

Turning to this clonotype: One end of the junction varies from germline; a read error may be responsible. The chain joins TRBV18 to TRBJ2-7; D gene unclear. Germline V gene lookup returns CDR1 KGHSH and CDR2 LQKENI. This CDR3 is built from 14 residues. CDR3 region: CVSSPPVQSYEQYF. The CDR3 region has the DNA TGTGTCAGCTCACCGCCTGTCCAGTCCTACGAGCAGTACTTC.

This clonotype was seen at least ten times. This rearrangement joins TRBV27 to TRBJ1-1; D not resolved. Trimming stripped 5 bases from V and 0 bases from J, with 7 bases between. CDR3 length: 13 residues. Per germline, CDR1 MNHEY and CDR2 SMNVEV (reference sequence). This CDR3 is CASSPRMNTEAFF. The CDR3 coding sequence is TGTGCCAGCAGTCCGCGGATGAACACTGAAGCTTTCTTT.

CDR3 sequence: CASSLEGGFSGNTIYF. Here the CDR3 DNA reads TGTGCCAGCAGCTTAGAAGGGGGCTTCTCTGGAAACACCATATATTTT. V gene TRBV7-8 combines with J gene TRBJ1-3; the match to TRBD1 covers 7 bases. This CDR3 is 16 amino acids long. In germline, CDR1 is SGHVS, CDR2 FQNEAQ. V was clipped by 1 base and J by 0 bases; unmatched bases: 3.

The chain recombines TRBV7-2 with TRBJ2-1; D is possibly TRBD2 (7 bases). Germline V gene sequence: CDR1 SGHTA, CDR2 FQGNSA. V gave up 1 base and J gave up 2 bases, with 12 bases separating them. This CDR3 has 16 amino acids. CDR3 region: CASSLGGGTPYNEQFF. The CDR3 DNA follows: TGTGCCAGCAGCTTAGGGGGGGGCACCCCCTACAATGAGCAGTTCTTC. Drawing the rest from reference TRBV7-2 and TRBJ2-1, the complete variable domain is GAGVSQSPSNKVTEKGKDVELRCDPISGHTALYWYRQSLGQGLEFLIYFQGNSAPDKSGLPSDRFSAERTGGSVSTLTIQRTQQEDSAVYLCASSLGGGTPYNEQFFGPGTRLTVL.